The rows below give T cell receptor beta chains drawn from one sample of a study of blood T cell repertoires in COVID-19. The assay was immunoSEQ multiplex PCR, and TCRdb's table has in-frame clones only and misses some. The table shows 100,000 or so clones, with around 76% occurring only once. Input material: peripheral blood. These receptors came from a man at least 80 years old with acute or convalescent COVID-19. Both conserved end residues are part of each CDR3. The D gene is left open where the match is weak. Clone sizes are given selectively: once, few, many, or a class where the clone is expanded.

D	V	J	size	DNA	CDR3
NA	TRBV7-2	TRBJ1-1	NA	TGTGCCAGCAGAATCGAGTGGGCCACTGAAGCTTTCTTT	CASRIEWATEAFF
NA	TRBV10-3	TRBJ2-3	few	TGTGCCATCAGTGAGGCCGGGCTAGCAGGAGATACGCAGTATTTT	CAISEAGLAGDTQYF
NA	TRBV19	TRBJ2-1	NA	TGTGCCAGTAGAAGCGGATACTCCTACAATGAGCAGTTCTTC	CASRSGYSYNEQFF
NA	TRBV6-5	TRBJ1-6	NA	TGTGCCAGCAGTCAAAACCGAGGGAGGAATTCACCCCTCCACTTT	CASSQNRGRNSPLHF
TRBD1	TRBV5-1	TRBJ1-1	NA	TGCGCCAGCAGCTTGGGGACAGGTTCGAACACTGAAGCTTTCTTT	CASSLGTGSNTEAFF
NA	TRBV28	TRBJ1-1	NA	TGTGCCAGCAGTTTATTTGGAGTTTCCGCTGAAGCTTTCTTT	CASSLFGVSAEAFF
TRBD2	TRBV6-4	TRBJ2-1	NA	TGTGCCAGCAGTGACAGGGAGGGGAATGAGCAGTTCTTC	CASSDREGNEQFF
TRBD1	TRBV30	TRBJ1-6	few	TGTGCCTGGAGAGGACAGGCCACTTATAATTCACCCCTCCACTTT	CAWRGQATYNSPLHF
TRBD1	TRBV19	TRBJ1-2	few	TGTGCCAGTAACCCGACAGGGAACTATGGCTACACCTTC	CASNPTGNYGYTF
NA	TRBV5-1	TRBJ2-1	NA	TGCGCCAGCAGTTTAGGAGTCAATGAGCAGTTCTTC	CASSLGVNEQFF
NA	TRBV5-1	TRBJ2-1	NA	TGCGCCAGCAGGCCACAGGGTGATGAGCAGTTCTTC	CASRPQGDEQFF
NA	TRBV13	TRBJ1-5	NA	TGTGCCAGCAGCGCAGGGGGCAATCAGCCCCAGCATTTT	CASSAGGNQPQHF
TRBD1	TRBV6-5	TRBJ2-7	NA	TGTGCCAGCAGGCCTACCTACAGGGGGCGCGGGCAGTACTTC	CASRPTYRGRGQYF
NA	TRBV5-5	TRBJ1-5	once	TGTGCCAGCAGCTTGGTCGAGAGACAGCCCCAGCATTTT	CASSLVERQPQHF
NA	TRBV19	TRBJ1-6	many	TGTGCCAGTAGGGAAGGACTTTTTCCTGGTGGTTCACCCCTCCACTTT	CASREGLFPGGSPLHF
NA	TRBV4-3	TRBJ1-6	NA	TGCGCCAGCAGCCAAGATTCGCAGGGGTATAATTCACCCCTCCACTTT	CASSQDSQGYNSPLHF
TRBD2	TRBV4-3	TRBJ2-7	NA	TGCGCCAGCAGCCATGTGGCGGGGGTCGACGAGCAGTACTTC	CASSHVAGVDEQYF
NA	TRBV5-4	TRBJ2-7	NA	TGTGCCAGCAGCTTGTACGGGGAGAGCTCCTACGAGCAGTACTTC	CASSLYGESSYEQYF
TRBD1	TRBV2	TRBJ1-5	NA	TGTGCCAGCAGTCGGACAGGGCCCGAGAAGCCCCAGCATTTT	CASSRTGPEKPQHF
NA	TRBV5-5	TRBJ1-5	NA	TGTGCCAGCAGCTTACCCGGACTCATGAATCAGCCCCAGCATTTT	CASSLPGLMNQPQHF
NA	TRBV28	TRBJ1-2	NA	TGTGCCAGCAGCCCGGGGGGGCTGGAAAGAAACTATGGCTACACCTTC	CASSPGGLERNYGYTF
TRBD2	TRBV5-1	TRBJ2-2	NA	TGCGCCAGCAGCCAAAGTCGGGGGGATGACGGGGAGCTGTTTTTT	CASSQSRGDDGELFF
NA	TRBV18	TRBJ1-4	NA	TGTGCCAGCTCCCGCAGGGCAGACGATGAAAAACTGTTTTTT	CASSRRADDEKLFF
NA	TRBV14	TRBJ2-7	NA	TGTGCCAGCAGCCAACAGCGATACTACGAGCAGTACTTC	CASSQQRYYEQYF